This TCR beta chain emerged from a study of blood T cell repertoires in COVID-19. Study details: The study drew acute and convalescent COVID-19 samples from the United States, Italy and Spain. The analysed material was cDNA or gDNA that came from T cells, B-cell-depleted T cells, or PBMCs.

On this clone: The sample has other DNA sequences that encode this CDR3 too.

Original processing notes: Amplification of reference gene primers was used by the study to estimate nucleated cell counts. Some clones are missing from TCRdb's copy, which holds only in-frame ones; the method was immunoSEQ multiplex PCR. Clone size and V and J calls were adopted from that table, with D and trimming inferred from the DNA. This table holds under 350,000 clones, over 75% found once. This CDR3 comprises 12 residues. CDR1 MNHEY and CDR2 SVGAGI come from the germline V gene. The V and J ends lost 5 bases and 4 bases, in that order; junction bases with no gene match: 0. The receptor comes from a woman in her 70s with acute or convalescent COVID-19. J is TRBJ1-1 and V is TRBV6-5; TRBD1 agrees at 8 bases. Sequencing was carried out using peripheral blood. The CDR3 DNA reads TGTGCCAGCAGTACAGGGGGCACTGAAGCTTTCTTT. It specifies CASSTGGTEAFF.